This TCR beta chain was observed in a study of early stage breast cancer tumors. Some clones are missing from TCRdb's copy, which holds only in-frame ones; the method was immunoSEQ multiplex PCR. This sample has about 5,000 clones, with 60% to 75% found just once. Trimming stripped 6 bases from V and 0 bases from J, with 18 bases between. The CDR3 runs 17 residues. From germline, CDR1 is LNHDA and CDR2 SQIVND (reference sequence). The chain is built from TRBV19 and TRBJ2-1; no firm D call. Sequenced input: breast tumor tissue. The sequence was obtained from a person aged 45-60 years with breast cancer. The CDR3 DNA follows: TGTGCCAGTAGACCAAACGACCTTGGTCCCTCCTACAATGAGCAGTTCTTC. This sequence encodes CASRPNDLGPSYNEQFF.